Shown below are 3 T cell receptor beta chains from a single sample sequenced in a study of T cell changes during pregnancy in multiple sclerosis (dated by TCRdb to about 2019). The receptor library was made with the immunoSEQ multiplex PCR assay. TCRdb provides this immuneACCESS table in a form limited to in-frame rearrangements. Some clones are lacking; in checked studies, under half of them reflect an unresolved V gene, and why the rest are absent is not known. The sample yields tens of thousands of clones; 91% were counted once. 1.5% to 2% of the sample is held by the ten biggest clonotypes. Specimen: peripheral blood, collected after pregnancy. Every receptor here comes from a female donor in good health, enrolled as a control in a pregnancy study.

The rearrangement uses TRBV5-1 and TRBJ1-4, with TRBD1 identical over 8 bases. This CDR3 comprises 12 residues. Unmatched junction bases numbered 0, after V lost 4 bases and J lost 7 bases. The germline CDR1 and CDR2 sequences are SGHRS and YFSETQ. CDR3 loop: CASSDRGEKLFF. The CDR3 DNA reads TGCGCCAGCAGCGACAGGGGTGAAAAACTGTTTTTT.

The rearrangement uses TRBV4-2 and TRBJ2-7, with 11 bases that match TRBD2. Germline-derived CDR1 and CDR2 are LGHNA and YNFKEQ. The CDR3 is 15 amino acids. J was trimmed by 3 bases and V by 0 bases; bases with no gene match: 1. This chain's CDR3 is CASSQELAGGYEQYF. DNA of the CDR3: TGTGCCAGCAGCCAAGAGCTAGCGGGGGGCTACGAGCAGTACTTC.

The DNA of the CDR3 is TGTGCCAGCAGCCCAAATAGCGGGGGGGCTTTCGGAGAGACCCAGTACTTC. It specifies CASSPNSGGAFGETQYF. The gene calls are TRBV5-6 and TRBJ2-5, with TRBD2 matching 11 bases. The V gene end was trimmed by 4 bases and the J gene end by 4 bases; junction bases not matched to a gene: 12. The germline gives CDR1 SGHDT, CDR2 YYEEEE. The CDR3 extends over 17 amino acids.